This T cell receptor (beta chain) was sequenced for a study of shared clonotypes between healthy human individuals. The repertoire was sequenced with immunoSEQ multiplex PCR; TCRdb's copy has only in-frame clones and lacks some. The sample yields roughly 1.5 million clones, around 98% seen once. Germline V gives CDR1 SGHDN, CDR2 FVKESK. Trimming cost V 3 bases and J 2 bases, with 5 bases left between them. The CDR3 totals 13 residues. A word on this clone: Other nucleotide sequences in the sample specify the same CDR3.

This clonotype originated in a man aged 25 to 45 in good health. Sequenced: naive CD4+ T cells sorted from blood. Subset defined: CD45RA+ positively selected. This chain connects TRBV14 to TRBJ2-1, with D uncertain. In DNA, the CDR3 is TGTGCCAGCAGCCAGGGTACCTACAATGAGCAGTTCTTC. This sequence encodes CASSQGTYNEQFF.